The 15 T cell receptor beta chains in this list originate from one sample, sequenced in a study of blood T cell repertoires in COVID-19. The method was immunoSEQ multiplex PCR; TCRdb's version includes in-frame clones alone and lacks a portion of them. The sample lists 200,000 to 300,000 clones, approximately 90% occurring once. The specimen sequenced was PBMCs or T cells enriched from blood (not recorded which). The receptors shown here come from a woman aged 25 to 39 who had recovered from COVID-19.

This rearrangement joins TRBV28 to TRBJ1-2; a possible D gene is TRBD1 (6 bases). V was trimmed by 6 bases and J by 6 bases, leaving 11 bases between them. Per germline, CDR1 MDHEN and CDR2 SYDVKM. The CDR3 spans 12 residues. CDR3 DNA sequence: TGTGCCAGCAGCCGAAGGACAGATGGCTACACCTTC. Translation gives CASSRRTDGYTF.

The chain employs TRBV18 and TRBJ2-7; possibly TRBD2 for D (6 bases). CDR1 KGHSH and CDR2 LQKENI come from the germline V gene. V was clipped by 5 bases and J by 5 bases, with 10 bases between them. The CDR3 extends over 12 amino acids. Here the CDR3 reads CASSGGVNEQYF. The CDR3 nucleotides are TGTGCCAGCTCAGGAGGGGTCAACGAGCAGTACTTC. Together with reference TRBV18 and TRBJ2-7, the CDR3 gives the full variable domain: NAGVMQNPRHLVRRRGQEARLRCSPMKGHSHVYWYRQLPEEGLKFMVYLQKENIIDESGMPKERFSAEFPKEGPSILRIQQVVRGDSAAYFCASSGGVNEQYFGPGTRLTVT.

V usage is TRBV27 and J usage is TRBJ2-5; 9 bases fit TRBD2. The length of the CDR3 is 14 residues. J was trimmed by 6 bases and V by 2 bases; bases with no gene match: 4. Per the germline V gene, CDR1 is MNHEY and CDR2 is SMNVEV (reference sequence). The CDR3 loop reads CASSLGGRAQTQYF. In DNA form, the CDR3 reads TGTGCCAGCAGTTTAGGCGGGAGGGCCCAGACCCAGTACTTC.

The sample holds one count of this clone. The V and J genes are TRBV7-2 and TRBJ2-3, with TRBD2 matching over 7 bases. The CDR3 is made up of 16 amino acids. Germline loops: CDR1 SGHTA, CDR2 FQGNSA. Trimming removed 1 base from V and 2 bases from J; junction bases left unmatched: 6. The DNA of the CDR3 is TGTGCCAGCAGCTTAGTCCCCGGGGGGACCACAGATACGCAGTATTTT. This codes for CASSLVPGGTTDTQYF.

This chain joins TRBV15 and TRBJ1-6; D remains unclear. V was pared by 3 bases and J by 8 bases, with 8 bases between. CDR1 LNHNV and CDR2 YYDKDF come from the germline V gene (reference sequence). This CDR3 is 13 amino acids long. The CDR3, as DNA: TGTGCCACCAGCAGGGCCCCAGATTCACCCCTCCACTTT. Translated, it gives CATSRAPDSPLHF.

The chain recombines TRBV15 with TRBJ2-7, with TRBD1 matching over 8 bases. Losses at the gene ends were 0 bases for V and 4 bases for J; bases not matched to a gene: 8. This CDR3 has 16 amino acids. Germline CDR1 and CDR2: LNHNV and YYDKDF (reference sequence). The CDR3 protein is CATSRDRAGGGYEQYF. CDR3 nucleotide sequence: TGTGCCACCAGCAGAGATCGGGCAGGGGGCGGGTACGAGCAGTACTTC.

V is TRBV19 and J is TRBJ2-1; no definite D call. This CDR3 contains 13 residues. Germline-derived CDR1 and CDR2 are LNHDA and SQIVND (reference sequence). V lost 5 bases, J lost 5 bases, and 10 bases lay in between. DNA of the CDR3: TGTGCCAGTAGTTTCAAACTGAACAATGAGCAGTTCTTC. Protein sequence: CASSFKLNNEQFF. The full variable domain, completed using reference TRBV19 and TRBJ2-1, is DGGITQSPKYLFRKEGQNVTLSCEQNLNHDAMYWYRQDPGQGLRLIYYSQIVNDFQKGDIAEGYSVSREKKESFPLTVTSAQKNPTAFYLCASSFKLNNEQFFGPGTRLTVL.

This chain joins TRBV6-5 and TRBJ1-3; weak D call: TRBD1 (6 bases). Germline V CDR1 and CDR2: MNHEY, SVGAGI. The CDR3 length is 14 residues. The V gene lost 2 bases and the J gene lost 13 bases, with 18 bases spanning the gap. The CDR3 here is CASSYGAGALWIYF. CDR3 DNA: TGTGCCAGCAGTTACGGAGCAGGGGCCTTGTGGATATATTTT.

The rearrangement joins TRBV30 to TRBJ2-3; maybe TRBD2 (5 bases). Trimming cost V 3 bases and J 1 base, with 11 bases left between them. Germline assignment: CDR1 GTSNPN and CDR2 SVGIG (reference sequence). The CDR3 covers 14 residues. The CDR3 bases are TGTGCCTGGAGGACCGGACTCCGCACAGATACGCAGTATTTT. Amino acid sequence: CAWRTGLRTDTQYF.

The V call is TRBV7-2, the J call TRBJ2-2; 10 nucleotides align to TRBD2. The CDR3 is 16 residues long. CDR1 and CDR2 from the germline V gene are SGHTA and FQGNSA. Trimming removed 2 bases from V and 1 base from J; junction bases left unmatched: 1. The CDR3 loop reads CASSLTSGMNTGELFF. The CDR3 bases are TGTGCCAGCAGCTTAACTAGCGGGATGAACACCGGGGAGCTGTTTTTT. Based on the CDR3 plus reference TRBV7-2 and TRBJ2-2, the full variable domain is GAGVSQSPSNKVTEKGKDVELRCDPISGHTALYWYRQSLGQGLEFLIYFQGNSAPDKSGLPSDRFSAERTGGSVSTLTIQRTQQEDSAVYLCASSLTSGMNTGELFFGEGSRLTVL.

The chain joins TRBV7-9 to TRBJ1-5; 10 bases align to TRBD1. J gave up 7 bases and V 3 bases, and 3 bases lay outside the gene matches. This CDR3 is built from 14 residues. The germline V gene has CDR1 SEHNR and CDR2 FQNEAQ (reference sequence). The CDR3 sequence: CASSLTGGGQPQHF. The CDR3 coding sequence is TGTGCCAGCAGCTTGACAGGGGGCGGCCAGCCCCAGCATTTT. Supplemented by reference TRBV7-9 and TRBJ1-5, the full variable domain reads DTGVSQNPRHKITKRGQNVTFRCDPISEHNRLYWYRQTLGQGPEFLTYFQNEAQLEKSRLLSDRFSAERPKGSFSTLEIQRTEQGDSAMYLCASSLTGGGQPQHFGDGTRLSIL.

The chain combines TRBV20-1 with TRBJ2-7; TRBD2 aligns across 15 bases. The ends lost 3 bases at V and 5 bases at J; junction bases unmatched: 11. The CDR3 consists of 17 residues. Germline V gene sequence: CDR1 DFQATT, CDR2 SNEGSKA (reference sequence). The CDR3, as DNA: TGCAGTGCTAGTCCCATGGGACTAGCGGGAGGTCCTGACGAGCAGTACTTC. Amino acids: CSASPMGLAGGPDEQYF.

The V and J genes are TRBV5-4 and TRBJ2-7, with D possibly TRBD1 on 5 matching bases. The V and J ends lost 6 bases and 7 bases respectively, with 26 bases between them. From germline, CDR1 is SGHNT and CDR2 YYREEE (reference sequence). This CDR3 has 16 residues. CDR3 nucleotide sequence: TGTGCCAGCAACTCAGGGCTAGGCGGATCTCTGGGGGAGCAGTACTTC. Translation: CASNSGLGGSLGEQYF.

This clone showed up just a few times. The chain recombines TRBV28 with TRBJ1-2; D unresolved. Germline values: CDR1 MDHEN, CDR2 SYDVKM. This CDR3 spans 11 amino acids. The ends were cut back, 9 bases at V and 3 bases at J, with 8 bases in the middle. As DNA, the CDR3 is TGTGCCAGTATCCAGGACTATGGCTACACCTTC. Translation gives CASIQDYGYTF.

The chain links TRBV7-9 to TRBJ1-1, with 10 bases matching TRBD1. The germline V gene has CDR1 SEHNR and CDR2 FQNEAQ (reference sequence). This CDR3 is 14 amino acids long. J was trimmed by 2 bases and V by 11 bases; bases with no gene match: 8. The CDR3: CAGMTGGFNTEAFF. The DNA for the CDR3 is TGTGCCGGGATGACAGGGGGCTTTAACACTGAAGCTTTCTTT.